A selection of T cell receptor beta chains follows, all from one sample in a study of blood T cell repertoires in COVID-19. This table comes from immunoSEQ multiplex PCR, and its TCRdb copy is limited to in-frame clones, with some not included. Among under 400,000 clones, roughly 88% were seen once, and the ten largest hold under 3.5%. The material sequenced was peripheral blood. The receptors stem from a young woman with COVID-19, enrolled during active disease. CDR3s include the opening cysteine and the closing phenylalanine or tryptophan. Fields, in order: D gene, J gene, clone size, V gene, CDR3 protein, CDR3 DNA. A D gene is named only where the DNA matches it firmly. Rows give clone size only sometimes, using once, few, many, or a class for an expanded clone.

>TRBD2|TRBJ2-7|-|TRBV5-1
CASSFSLAGAYEQYF
TGCGCCAGCAGCTTCTCCCTAGCGGGAGCCTACGAGCAGTACTTC
>-|TRBJ2-6|-|TRBV28
CASTLGAVSSGANVLTF
TGTGCCAGCACCCTGGGGGCAGTTAGCTCTGGGGCCAACGTCCTGACTTTC
>-|TRBJ1-1|-|TRBV18
CASSTEGDRTEAFF
TGTGCCAGCTCTACCGAGGGGGATAGAACTGAAGCTTTCTTT
>-|TRBJ1-1|-|TRBV19
CASSNRYTEAFF
TGTGCCAGTAGTAACAGATACACTGAAGCTTTCTTT
>TRBD1|TRBJ2-1|-|TRBV11-2
CASSPPGQGWAGEFF
TGTGCCAGCAGCCCACCGGGACAGGGATGGGCCGGGGAGTTCTTC
>-|TRBJ2-5|-|TRBV15
CATSRDAETQYF
TGTGCCACCAGCAGAGATGCGGAGACCCAGTACTTC
>TRBD2|TRBJ2-7|once|TRBV6-5
CASSYSPSGIDEQYF
TGTGCCAGCAGTTACTCGCCTAGCGGGATCGACGAGCAGTACTTC
>TRBD1|TRBJ2-3|-|TRBV30
CAWSVGQGARDTQYF
TGTGCCTGGAGTGTAGGGCAGGGGGCGAGGGATACGCAGTATTTT
>-|TRBJ1-1|-|TRBV7-9
CASSLIQPEGTEAFF
TGTGCCAGCAGCTTAATCCAACCTGAGGGCACTGAAGCTTTCTTT
>TRBD2|TRBJ2-1|-|TRBV4-1
CASSQDPLAVNEQFF
TGCGCCAGCAGCCAAGATCCCCTAGCGGTCAATGAGCAGTTCTTC
>-|TRBJ2-1|few|TRBV7-6
CASSLSDAGSYNEQFF
TGTGCCAGCAGCTTATCTGACGCGGGGAGCTACAATGAGCAGTTCTTC
>TRBD1|TRBJ2-5|-|TRBV7-7
CASSPLGQGETQYF
TGTGCCAGCAGCCCGTTAGGACAGGGTGAGACCCAGTACTTC
>-|TRBJ2-1|-|TRBV19
CASSKGTLGDEQFF
TGTGCCAGTAGTAAGGGGACTCTCGGGGATGAGCAGTTCTTC
>TRBD1|TRBJ1-6|once|TRBV27
CASSFFGTGAPPLHF
TGTGCCAGCAGTTTTTTTGGGACAGGGGCCCCCCCCCTCCACTTT
>TRBD1|TRBJ2-7|-|TRBV28
CASSTRDRLYEQYF
TGTGCCAGCAGTACCCGGGACAGGCTCTACGAGCAGTACTTC
>TRBD1|TRBJ2-7|-|TRBV7-2
CASSRDSLWEQYF
TGTGCCAGCAGCCGGGACAGCCTGTGGGAGCAGTACTTC
>-|TRBJ1-2|-|TRBV6-5
CASSYSTGLYGYTF
TGTGCCAGCAGTTACAGTACAGGGCTCTATGGCTACACCTTC
>TRBD2|TRBJ2-3|-|TRBV29-1
CSGQVGLASTDTQYF
TGCAGCGGGCAAGTGGGACTAGCAAGCACAGATACGCAGTATTTT
>TRBD1|TRBJ1-1|-|TRBV25-1
CASSGDRLNTEAFF
TGTGCCAGCAGTGGGGACAGACTTAACACTGAAGCTTTCTTT
>-|TRBJ1-5|-|TRBV5-1
CASSLTGANNQPQHF
TGCGCCAGCAGCTTGACTGGGGCAAACAATCAGCCCCAGCATTTT
>-|TRBJ1-3|-|TRBV14
CASSQDSSGNTIYF
TGTGCCAGCAGCCAAGACAGCTCTGGAAACACCATATATTTT
>-|TRBJ1-4|-|TRBV4-1
CASSQVMAANEKLFF
TGCGCCAGCAGCCAAGTTATGGCGGCTAATGAAAAACTGTTTTTT
>-|TRBJ2-1|-|TRBV19
CASSIIGEQFF
TGTGCCAGTAGTATCATCGGTGAGCAGTTCTTC
>-|TRBJ1-1|-|TRBV27
CASSLFAGARSNTEAFF
TGTGCCAGCAGTTTATTTGCAGGGGCCAGATCCAACACTGAAGCTTTCTTT
>-|TRBJ1-1|-|TRBV27
CASSLLGGRTEAFF
TGTGCCAGCAGTTTATTGGGTGGGCGCACTGAAGCTTTCTTT